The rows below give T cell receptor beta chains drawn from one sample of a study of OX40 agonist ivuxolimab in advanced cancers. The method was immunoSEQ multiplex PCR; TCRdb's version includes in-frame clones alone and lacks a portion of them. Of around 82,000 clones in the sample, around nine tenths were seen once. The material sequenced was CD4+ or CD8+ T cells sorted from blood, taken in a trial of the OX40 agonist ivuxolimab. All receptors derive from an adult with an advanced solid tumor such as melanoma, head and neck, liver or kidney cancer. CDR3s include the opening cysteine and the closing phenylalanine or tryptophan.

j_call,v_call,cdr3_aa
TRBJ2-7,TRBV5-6,CASSWRWDREDEQYF
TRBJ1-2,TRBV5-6,CASSFRDGKYPNYGYTF
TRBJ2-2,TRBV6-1,CASSERMGGVGGELFF
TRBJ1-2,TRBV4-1,CASSQEGIYGYTF
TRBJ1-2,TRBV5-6,CASSSTGRSGYGYTF
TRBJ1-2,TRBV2,CASSDTSGYGYTF
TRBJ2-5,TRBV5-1,CASSSNPTGGSVETQYF
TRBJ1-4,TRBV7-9,CASSQGPGRITNEKLFF
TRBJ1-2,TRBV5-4,CASTPGGGYYGYTF
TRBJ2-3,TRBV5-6,CASSLRYATDTQYF
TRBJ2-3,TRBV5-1,CASSHREASTDTQYF
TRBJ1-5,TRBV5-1,CASSLVTDQPQHF
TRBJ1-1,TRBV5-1,CASSLRGTEAFF
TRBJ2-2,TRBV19,CATWGTGGYGELFF
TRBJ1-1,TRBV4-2,CASSPSGGNTEAFF
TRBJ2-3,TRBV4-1,CASSQDPVGDWDTQYF
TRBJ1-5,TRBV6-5,CASSGLGPHNQPQHF
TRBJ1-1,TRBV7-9,CASSLPAGNTEAFF
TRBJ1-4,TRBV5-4,CASSSGVDRVDEKLFF
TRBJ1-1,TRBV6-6,CASNSPGTGGREAFF
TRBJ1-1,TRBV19,CASSKDRLEAFF
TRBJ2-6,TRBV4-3,CASSQGDRGRPGANVLTF
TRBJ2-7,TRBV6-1,CASQSGHTSSIEQYF
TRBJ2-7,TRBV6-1,CAGRGGKGSAYEQYF
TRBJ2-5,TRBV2,CASGAETQETQYF
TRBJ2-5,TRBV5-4,CASSPDRSREETQYF
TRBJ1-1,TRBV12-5,CASGLATVEAFF
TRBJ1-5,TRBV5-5,CASSRSTGTLSNQPQHF
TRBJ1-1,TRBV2,CASTRTALGTEAFF
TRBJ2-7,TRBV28,CASSLHQEQYF
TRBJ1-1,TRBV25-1,CASRRGAGVWGAFF
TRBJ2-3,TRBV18,CASSLGPTDTQYF
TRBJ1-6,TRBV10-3,CAIGGGTGLSPLHF
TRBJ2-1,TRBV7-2,CASSPQPGTYNEQFF
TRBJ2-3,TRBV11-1,CASSHRDREADTQYF
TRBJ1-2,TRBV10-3,CAIRWQDRGLNGYTF
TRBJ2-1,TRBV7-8,CASSLDRASYNEQFF
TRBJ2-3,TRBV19,CASKERGYSTDTQYF
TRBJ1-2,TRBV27,CASSLGGNYGYTF
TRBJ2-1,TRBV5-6,CASSRYTGLVINEQFF
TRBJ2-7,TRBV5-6,CASSLVLSKSSYEQYF
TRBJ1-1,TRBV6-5,CASSYSTTNTEAFF
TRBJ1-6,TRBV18,CASSRDREIAPLHF
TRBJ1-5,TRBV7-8,CAISGSNQPQHF
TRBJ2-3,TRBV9,CASTRSEGGPADTQYF
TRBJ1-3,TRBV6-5,CASSYDWAGNTIYF
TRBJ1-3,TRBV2,CASGNRAGNTIYF